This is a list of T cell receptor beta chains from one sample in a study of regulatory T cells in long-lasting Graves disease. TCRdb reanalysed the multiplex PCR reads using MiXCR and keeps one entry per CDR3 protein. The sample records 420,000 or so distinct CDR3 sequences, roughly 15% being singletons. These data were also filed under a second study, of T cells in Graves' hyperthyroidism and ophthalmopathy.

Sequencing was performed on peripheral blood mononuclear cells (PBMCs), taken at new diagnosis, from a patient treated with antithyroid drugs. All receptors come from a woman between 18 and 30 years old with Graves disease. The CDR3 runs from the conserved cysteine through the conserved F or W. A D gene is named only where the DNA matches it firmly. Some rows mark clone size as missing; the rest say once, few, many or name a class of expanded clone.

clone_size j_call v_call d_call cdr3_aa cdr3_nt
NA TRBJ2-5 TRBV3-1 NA CASSQPPPETQYF TGTGCCAGCAGCCAGCCTCCTCCAGAGACCCAGTACTTC
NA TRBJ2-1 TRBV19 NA CASTLGSSYNGQFF TGTGCCAGTACACTAGGCAGCTCCTACAATGGGCAGTTCTTC
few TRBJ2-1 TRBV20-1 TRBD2 CSARDIPGGHNEQFF TGCAGTGCTAGAGATATACCGGGAGGGCACAATGAGCAGTTCTTC
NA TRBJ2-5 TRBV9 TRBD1 CASSPRTGAVQETQYF TGTGCCAGCAGCCCTCGGACAGGGGCTGTCCAAGAGACCCAGTACTTC
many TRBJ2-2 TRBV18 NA CASSPNIATGELFF TGTGCCAGCTCACCGAACATTGCCACCGGGGAGCTGTTTTTT
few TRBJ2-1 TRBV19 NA CASSSRPGSPYNEQFF TGTGCCAGTAGTTCCCGACCTGGGAGCCCCTACAATGAGCAGTTCTTC
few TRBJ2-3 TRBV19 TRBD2 CASRREGSWDTQYF TGTGCCAGTAGAAGGGAGGGTAGCTGGGATACGCAGTATTTT
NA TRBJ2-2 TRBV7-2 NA CASSLAGTITGELFF TGTGCCAGCAGCTTAGCTGGGACGATCACCGGGGAGCTGTTTTTT
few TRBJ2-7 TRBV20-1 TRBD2 CSARDKGLVFYEQYF TGCAGTGCTAGAGATAAGGGACTAGTATTCTACGAGCAGTACTTC
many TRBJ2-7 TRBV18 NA CASSPAGDNEQYF TGTGCCAGCTCACCCGCAGGGGATAACGAGCAGTACTTC
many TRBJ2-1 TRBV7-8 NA CATSNEQFF TGTGCCACGAGCAATGAGCAGTTCTTC
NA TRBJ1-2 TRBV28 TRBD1 CASRIDRGLVGYTF TGTGCCAGCAGAATCGACAGGGGGCTGGTTGGCTACACCTTC
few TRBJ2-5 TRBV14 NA CASSQGWAQETQYF TGTGCCAGCAGCCAAGGATGGGCCCAAGAGACCCAGTACTTC
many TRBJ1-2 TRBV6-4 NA CASSDLGSRGYTF TGTGCCAGCAGTGACCTGGGGTCTCGTGGCTACACCTTC
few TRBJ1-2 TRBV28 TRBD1 CASNIPGGSNGYTF TGTGCCAGCAATATCCCAGGGGGCTCAAATGGCTACACCTTC
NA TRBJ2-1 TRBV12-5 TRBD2 CASGLVPGALAGGPGNEQFF TGTGCTAGTGGTTTGGTACCGGGGGCTCTAGCGGGAGGGCCTGGCAATGAGCAGTTCTTC
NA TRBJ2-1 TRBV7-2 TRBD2 CASSLVASGRYNKQFF TGTGCCAGCAGCTTAGTGGCTAGCGGCCGTTACAATAAGCAGTTCTTC
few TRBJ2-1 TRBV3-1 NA CASSQGDGWEQFF TGTGCCAGCAGCCAAGGGGACGGGTGGGAGCAGTTCTTC